The sequence of this TCR beta chain was determined in a study of cytomegalovirus exposure and HLA in healthy donors. For the study at large: There were 90 million to 130 million unique TCR beta sequences, drawn from roughly 200 million T cells, in an earlier analysis. There were over 350 genotyped donors. Of these, about 81% fell in the genetic ancestry cluster associated with self-reported Caucasian donors. Study-wide results and limits: V segments that were indistinguishable, TRBV6-2 and TRBV6-3 among them, were omitted from analysis.

Concerning this clone itself: The antigen is undetermined.

V gave up 5 bases and J gave up 3 bases; unmatched junction bases: 3. The length of the CDR3 is 14 residues. Per the germline V gene, CDR1 is MNHEY and CDR2 is SVGAGI. The PCR employed 60 Vbeta primers together with 13 Jbeta primers. Per the authors' pipeline: Unique TCR beta chains numbered about 79 million in a later analysis, with around 10 million shared. TCRdb keeps only in-frame clones here, not all; method: immunoSEQ multiplex PCR. The DNA was the basis for D and trimming; V, J and clone size are from that table. Found here are fewer than 200,000 clones, 79% of them singletons; the top ten hold around 0.69%.

The source material was PBMCs. This sequence joins TRBV6-5 and TRBJ1-4, with TRBD1 matching 7 bases. The clonotype was recovered from a middle-aged woman in good health and CMV-seronegative. CDR3 residues: CASSEQGANEKLFF. For the CDR3, the DNA is TGTGCCAGCAGTGAGCAGGGGGCTAATGAAAAACTGTTTTTT.